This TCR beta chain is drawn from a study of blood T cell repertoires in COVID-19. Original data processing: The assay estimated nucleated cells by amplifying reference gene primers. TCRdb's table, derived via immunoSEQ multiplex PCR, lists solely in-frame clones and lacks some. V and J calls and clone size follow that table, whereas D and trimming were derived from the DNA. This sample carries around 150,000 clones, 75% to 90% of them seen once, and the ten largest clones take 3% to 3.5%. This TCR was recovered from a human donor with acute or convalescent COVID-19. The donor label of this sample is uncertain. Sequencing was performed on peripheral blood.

In DNA, the CDR3 is TGTGCCAGCAGCCTCAGGGAATCTGGAAACACCATATATTTT. Translated, it gives CASSLRESGNTIYF. The V and J genes are TRBV3-1 (or the pseudogene TRBV3-2) and TRBJ1-3, with a tentative D call TRBD1 (5 bases). The length of the CDR3 is 14 residues. V lost 4 bases and J 1 base, leaving 8 bases between the germline ends. Germline V gene lookup returns CDR1 LGHDT and CDR2 YNNKEL (reference sequence).